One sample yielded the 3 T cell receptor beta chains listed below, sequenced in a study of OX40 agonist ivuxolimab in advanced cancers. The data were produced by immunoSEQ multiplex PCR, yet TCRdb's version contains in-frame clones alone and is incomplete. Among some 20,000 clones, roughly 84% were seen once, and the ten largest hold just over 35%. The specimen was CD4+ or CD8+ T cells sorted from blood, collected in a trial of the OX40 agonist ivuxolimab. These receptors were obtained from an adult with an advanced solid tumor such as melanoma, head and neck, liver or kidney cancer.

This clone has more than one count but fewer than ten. The CDR3 nucleotides read TGTGCCAGTGGGGGTACTGAAGCTTTCTTT. This encodes CASGGTEAFF. The rearrangement uses TRBV9 and TRBJ1-1, with D perhaps matching TRBD1 (5 bases). Germline loops: CDR1 SGDLS, CDR2 YYNGEE. Trimming left V 8 bases short and J 5 bases short, with 7 bases between. This CDR3 is 10 amino acids long.

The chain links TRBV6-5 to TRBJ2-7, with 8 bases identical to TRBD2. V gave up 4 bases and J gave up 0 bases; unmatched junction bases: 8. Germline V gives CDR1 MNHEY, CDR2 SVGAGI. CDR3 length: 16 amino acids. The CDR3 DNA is TGTGCCAGCAGTTCCACTAGCGGCCCCCTCTCCTACGAGCAGTACTTC. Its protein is CASSSTSGPLSYEQYF.

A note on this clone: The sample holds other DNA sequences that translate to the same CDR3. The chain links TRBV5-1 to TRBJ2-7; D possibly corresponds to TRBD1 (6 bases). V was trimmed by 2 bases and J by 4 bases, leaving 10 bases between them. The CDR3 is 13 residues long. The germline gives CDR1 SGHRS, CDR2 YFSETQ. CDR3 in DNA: TGCGCCAGCAGCTTCGGGACATCTTACGAGCAGTACTTC. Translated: CASSFGTSYEQYF.